This T cell receptor beta chain was found in a study of T-cell reconstitution after alpha-beta-depleted transplantation in children. TCRbeta library construction was performed incorporating unique molecular identifiers. One entry per CDR3 protein, called by TCRdb with MiXCR from the PCR reads. This sample has around 190,000 distinct CDR3 sequences, with about 6.6% found just once. This clonotype was observed at least ten times. Its antigen is as yet unknown. CDR1 is SGHDT and CDR2 is YYEEEE in the germline V gene. V gave up 1 base and J gave up 4 bases, with 5 bases separating them. The CDR3 length is 12 residues. Study conclusions and caveats: T cells produced anew were the main source of T-cell counts and diversity one year after transplant.

This chain joins TRBV5-6 and TRBJ2-5; D is unresolved. This TCR derives from a boy aged 2-15 years with acute lymphoblastic leukemia, due to receive a stem cell transplant. Sequencing was performed on PBMCs, taken before TCRalphabeta/CD19-depleted stem cell transplant. In DNA, the CDR3 is TGTGCCAGCAGCTTGAAGAGAGAGACCCAGTACTTC. This codes for CASSLKRETQYF.